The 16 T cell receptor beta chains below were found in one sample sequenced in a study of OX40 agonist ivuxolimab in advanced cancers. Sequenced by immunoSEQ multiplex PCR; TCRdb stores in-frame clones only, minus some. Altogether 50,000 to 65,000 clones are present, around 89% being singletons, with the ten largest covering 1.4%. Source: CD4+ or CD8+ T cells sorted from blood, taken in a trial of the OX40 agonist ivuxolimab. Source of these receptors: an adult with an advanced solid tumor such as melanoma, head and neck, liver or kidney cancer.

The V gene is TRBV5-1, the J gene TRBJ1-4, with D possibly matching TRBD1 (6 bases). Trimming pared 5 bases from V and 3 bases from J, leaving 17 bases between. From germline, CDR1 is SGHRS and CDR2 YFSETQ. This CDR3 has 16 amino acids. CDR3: CASSTGTGKANEKLFF. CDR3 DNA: TGCGCCAGCAGTACGGGAACAGGGAAAGCTAATGAAAAACTGTTTTTT.

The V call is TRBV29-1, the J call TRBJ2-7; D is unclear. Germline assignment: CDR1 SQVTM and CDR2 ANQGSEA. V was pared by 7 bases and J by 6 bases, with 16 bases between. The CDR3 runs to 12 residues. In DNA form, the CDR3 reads TGCAGCGCTCGGGCACCAACCGGCGAGCAGTACTTC. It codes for CSARAPTGEQYF.

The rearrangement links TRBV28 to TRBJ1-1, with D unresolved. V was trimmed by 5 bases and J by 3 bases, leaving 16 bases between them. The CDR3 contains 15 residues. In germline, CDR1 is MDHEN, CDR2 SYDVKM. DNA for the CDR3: TGTGCCAGCAGTCCTACGAGAGGGTGGGACACTGAAGCTTTCTTT. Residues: CASSPTRGWDTEAFF.

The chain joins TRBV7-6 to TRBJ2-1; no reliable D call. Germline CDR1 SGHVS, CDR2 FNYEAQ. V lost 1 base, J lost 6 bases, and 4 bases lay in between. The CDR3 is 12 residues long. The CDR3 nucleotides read TGTGCCAGCAGCTTAGATCGCAATGAGCAGTTCTTC. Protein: CASSLDRNEQFF.

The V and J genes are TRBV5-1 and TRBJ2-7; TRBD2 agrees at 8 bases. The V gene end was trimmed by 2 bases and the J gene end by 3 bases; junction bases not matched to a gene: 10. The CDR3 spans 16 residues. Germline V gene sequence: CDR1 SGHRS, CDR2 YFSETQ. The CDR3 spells CASSFTGGRGRYEQYF. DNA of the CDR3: TGCGCCAGCAGCTTCACGGGGGGGAGAGGGCGCTACGAGCAGTACTTC.

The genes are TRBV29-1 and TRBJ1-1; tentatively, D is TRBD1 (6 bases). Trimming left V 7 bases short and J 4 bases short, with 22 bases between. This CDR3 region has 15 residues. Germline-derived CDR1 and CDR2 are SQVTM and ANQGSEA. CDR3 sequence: CSALTLQGAGTEAFF. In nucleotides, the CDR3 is TGCAGCGCACTTACCTTACAGGGCGCCGGCACTGAAGCTTTCTTT.

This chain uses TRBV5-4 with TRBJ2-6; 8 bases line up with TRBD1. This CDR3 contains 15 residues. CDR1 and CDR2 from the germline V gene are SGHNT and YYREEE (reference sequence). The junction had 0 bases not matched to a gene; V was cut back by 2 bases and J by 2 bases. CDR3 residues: CASSLQGAGANVLTF. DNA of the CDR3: TGTGCCAGCAGCTTACAGGGGGCTGGGGCCAACGTCCTGACTTTC. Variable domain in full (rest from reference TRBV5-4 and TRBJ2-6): ETGVTQSPTHLIKTRGQQVTLRCSSQSGHNTVSWYQQALGQGPQFIFQYYREEENGRGNFPPRFSGLQFPNYSSELNVNALELDDSALYLCASSLQGAGANVLTFGAGSRLTVL.

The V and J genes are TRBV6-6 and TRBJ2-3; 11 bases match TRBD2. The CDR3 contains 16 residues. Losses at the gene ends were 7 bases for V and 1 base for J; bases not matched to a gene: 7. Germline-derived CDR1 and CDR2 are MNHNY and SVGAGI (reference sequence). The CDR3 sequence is CASNSGRAGRTDTQYF. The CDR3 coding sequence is TGTGCCAGCAATAGCGGGAGGGCCGGTCGCACAGATACGCAGTATTTT.

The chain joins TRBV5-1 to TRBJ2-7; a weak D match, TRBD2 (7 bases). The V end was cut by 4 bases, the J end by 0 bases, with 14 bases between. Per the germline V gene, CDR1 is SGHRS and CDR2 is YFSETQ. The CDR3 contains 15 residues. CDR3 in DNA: TGCGCCAGCAGCCCGCGGGGGCAGAGCTCCTACGAGCAGTACTTC. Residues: CASSPRGQSSYEQYF.

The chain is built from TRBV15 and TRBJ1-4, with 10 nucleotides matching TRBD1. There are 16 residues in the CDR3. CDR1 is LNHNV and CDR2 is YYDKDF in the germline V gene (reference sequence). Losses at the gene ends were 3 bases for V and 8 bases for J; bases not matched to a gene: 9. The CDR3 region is CATSRVPGQGLEKLFF. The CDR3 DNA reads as TGTGCCACCAGCAGGGTACCGGGACAGGGGCTAGAAAAACTGTTTTTT.

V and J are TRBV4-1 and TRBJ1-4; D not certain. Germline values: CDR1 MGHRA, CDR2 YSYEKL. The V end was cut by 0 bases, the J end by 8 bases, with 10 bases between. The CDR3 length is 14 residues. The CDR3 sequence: CASSQDFLSEKLFF. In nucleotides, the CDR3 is TGCGCCAGCAGCCAAGATTTCCTGAGCGAAAAACTGTTTTTT.

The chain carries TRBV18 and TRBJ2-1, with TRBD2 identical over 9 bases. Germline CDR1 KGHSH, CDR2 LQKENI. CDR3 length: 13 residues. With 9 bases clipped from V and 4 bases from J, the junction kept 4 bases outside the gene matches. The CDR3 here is CASAGGTYNEQFF. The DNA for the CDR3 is TGTGCCAGTGCGGGGGGGACATACAATGAGCAGTTCTTC.

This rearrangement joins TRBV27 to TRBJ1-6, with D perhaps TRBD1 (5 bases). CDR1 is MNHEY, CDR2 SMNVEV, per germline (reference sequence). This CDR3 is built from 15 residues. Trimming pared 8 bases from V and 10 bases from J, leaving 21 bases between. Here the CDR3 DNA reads TGTGCCAGCCTTCCCGGGGGGGGGTTAGGGTCACCCCTCCACTTT. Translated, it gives CASLPGGGLGSPLHF.

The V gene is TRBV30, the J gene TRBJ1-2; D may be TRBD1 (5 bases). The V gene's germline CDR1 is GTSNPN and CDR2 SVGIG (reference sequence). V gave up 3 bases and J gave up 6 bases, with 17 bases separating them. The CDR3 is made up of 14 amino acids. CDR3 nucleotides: TGTGCCTGGAGGGACATACCAGGGAATCATGGCTACACCTTC. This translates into CAWRDIPGNHGYTF.

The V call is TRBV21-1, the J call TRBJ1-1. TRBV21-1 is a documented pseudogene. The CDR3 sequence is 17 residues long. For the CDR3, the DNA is TGTGCCAGCAGCAAAGAGGGGACCCAAACCCTGAACACTGAAGCTTTCTTT. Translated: CASSKEGTQTLNTEAFF.

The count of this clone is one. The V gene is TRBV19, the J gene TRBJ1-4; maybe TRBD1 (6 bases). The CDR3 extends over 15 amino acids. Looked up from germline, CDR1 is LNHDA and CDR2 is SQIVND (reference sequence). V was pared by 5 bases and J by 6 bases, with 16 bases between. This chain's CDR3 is CASSATGGAYEKLFF. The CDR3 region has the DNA TGTGCCAGTAGTGCCACGGGGGGCGCATATGAAAAACTGTTTTTT.